Presented here are 24 T cell receptor beta chains from one specimen sequenced in a study of CD8+CD57+ T cells in acquired aplastic anemia. For sequencing, patients were chosen who had shown expansion of CD8+CD57+ cells by flow cytometry. Profiling of TCR beta VDJ combinations and CDR3 sequences used genomic DNA as template. A single record per CDR3 protein comes from TCRdb applying MiXCR to the reads. This sample has 150,000 to 200,000 distinct CDR3 sequences, with approximately 48% found just once. The sequenced material came from sorted CD4+, CD8+, or CD8+CD57+ T cells (not recorded which) from PBMCs. These receptors came from a human donor with aplastic anemia.

This clonotype was seen repeatedly, ten times or more. The rearrangement uses TRBV2 and TRBJ2-2; the match to TRBD1 covers 9 bases. The CDR3 length is 15 residues. J was trimmed by 4 bases and V by 8 bases; bases with no gene match: 8. Looked up from germline, CDR1 is SNHLY and CDR2 is FYNNEI. In nucleotides, the CDR3 is TGTGCCAGCGTAGGGACAGGGAGGTTCACCGGGGAGCTGTTTTTT. Protein sequence: CASVGTGRFTGELFF.

This clonotype showed up just a few times. The V call is TRBV5-1, the J call TRBJ1-6, with a possible D match to TRBD1 (5 bases). The CDR3 totals 14 residues. The germline V and J ends were trimmed by 0 bases and 7 bases, with 8 bases remaining between them. Germline loops: CDR1 SGHRS, CDR2 YFSETQ. The CDR3 nucleotides are TGCGCCAGCAGCTTGGAGGGGACCAATTCACCCCTCCACTTT. Amino acids: CASSLEGTNSPLHF.

V is TRBV2 and J is TRBJ1-2; D is perhaps TRBD1 (6 bases). The germline V gene encodes CDR1 SNHLY and CDR2 FYNNEI. The CDR3 has 17 residues. V lost 0 bases and J 2 bases, leaving 16 bases between the germline ends. The CDR3 spells CASSEALHRASNYGYTF. CDR3 nucleotide sequence: TGTGCCAGCAGTGAAGCACTCCACAGGGCCAGCAACTATGGCTACACCTTC. Looking up the rest from reference TRBV2 and TRBJ1-2 gives the full variable domain: EPEVTQTPSHQVTQMGQEVILRCVPISNHLYFYWYRQILGQKVEFLVSFYNNEISEKSEIFDDQFSVERPDGSNFTLKIRSTKLEDSAMYFCASSEALHRASNYGYTFGSGTRLTVV.

The chain recombines TRBV24-1 with TRBJ2-1; 7 nucleotides agree with TRBD1. V lost 3 bases to trimming and J lost 0 bases; unmatched junction nucleotides: 7. The CDR3 consists of 17 residues. Germline V lookup: CDR1 KGHDR, CDR2 SFDVKD. The DNA for the CDR3 is TGTGCCACCAGTGATAGGGGACAGACGAGCTCCTACAATGAGCAGTTCTTC. This encodes CATSDRGQTSSYNEQFF.

In its sample, this clonotype was seen a few times. This rearrangement joins TRBV6-1 to TRBJ2-2; D uncertain. The CDR3 spans 13 residues. V lost 4 bases and J lost 4, with 7 bases in between. The germline V gene has CDR1 MNHNS and CDR2 SASEGT. The CDR3 region is CASSGVPTGELFF. The CDR3 coding sequence is TGTGCCAGCAGTGGCGTCCCCACCGGGGAGCTGTTTTTT.

Worth noting for this clonotype: Germline is not matched at one junction end, which may reflect a read error. V usage is TRBV15 and J usage is TRBJ1-4; TRBD1 matches at 7 bases. There are 14 residues in the CDR3. The germline V gene has CDR1 LNHNV and CDR2 YYDKDF (reference sequence). CDR3 sequence: CATSRAGTDERLFF. In nucleotides, the CDR3 is TGTGCCACCAGCCGTGCCGGGACAGACGAAAGACTGTTTTTT.

This clonotype was counted ten times or more. The chain carries TRBV6-1 and TRBJ2-7; no clear D gene. CDR3 length: 11 amino acids. The germline CDR1 and CDR2 sequences are MNHNS and SASEGT. V was trimmed by 8 bases and J by 6 bases, leaving 11 bases between them. CDR3 sequence (DNA): TGTGCCAGCGCCCTCAAGGGCGAGCAGTACTTC. This gives the protein CASALKGEQYF.

This chain links TRBV24-1 with TRBJ2-3; no firm D call. Germline CDR1 KGHDR, CDR2 SFDVKD. The CDR3 length is 13 residues. V dropped 4 bases and J dropped 1 base, with 5 bases sitting between them. CDR3 sequence reads: CATSDSGTDTQYF. The CDR3 DNA reads as TGTGCCACCAGTGACAGCGGCACAGATACGCAGTATTTT.

This clonotype showed up many times. V and J are TRBV28 and TRBJ1-1; TRBD1 agrees at 7 bases. In germline, CDR1 is MDHEN, CDR2 SYDVKM. After removal of 8 bases from V and 1 base from J, the junction contained 1 base not matched to a gene. This CDR3 comprises 12 residues. The CDR3 loop reads CASGTENTEAFF. In DNA, the CDR3 is TGTGCCAGCGGGACAGAGAACACTGAAGCTTTCTTT. The full variable domain, its missing parts supplied by reference TRBV28 and TRBJ1-1, is DVKVTQSSRYLVKRTGEKVFLECVQDMDHENMFWYRQDPGLGLRLIYFSYDVKMKEKGDIPEGYSVSREKKERFSLILESASTNQTSMYLCASGTENTEAFFGQGTRLTVV.

The chain carries TRBV2 and TRBJ2-2, with D uncertain. The CDR3 sequence is 13 residues long. V was pared by 6 bases and J by 3 bases, with 8 bases between. Germline values: CDR1 SNHLY, CDR2 FYNNEI. CDR3 bases: TGTGCCAGCAGGCTTGGCGACACCGGGGAGCTGTTTTTT. Protein: CASRLGDTGELFF.

CDR3 sequence: CSVEDRASGITEQYF. CDR3 DNA sequence: TGCAGCGTTGAAGATCGGGCTAGCGGTATAACCGAGCAGTACTTC. This chain joins TRBV29-1 and TRBJ2-7, with TRBD2 matching over 7 bases. V shed 0 bases and J 6 bases; nucleotides not matched to a gene: 11. CDR3 size: 15 residues. In germline, CDR1 is SQVTM, CDR2 ANQGSEA.

In its sample, this clonotype was seen once. J is TRBJ2-1 and V is TRBV6-5, with D maybe TRBD1 (6 bases). In germline, CDR1 is MNHEY, CDR2 SVGAGI. Deletions cut 0 bases from V and 3 bases from J, with 9 bases between. The length of the CDR3 is 15 residues. The CDR3 reads CASSYSTGIYNEQFF. In DNA form, the CDR3 reads TGTGCCAGCAGTTACTCCACAGGGATCTACAATGAGCAGTTCTTC.

This clonotype showed up just a few times. The rearrangement joins TRBV10-3 to TRBJ2-1; TRBD2 might be the D (5 bases). V was pared by 7 bases and J by 7 bases, with 14 bases between. The CDR3 spans 13 residues. The germline CDR1 and CDR2 sequences are ENHRY and SYGVKD. CDR3 loop: CAIKATGINEQFF. CDR3 in DNA: TGTGCCATCAAGGCAACGGGAATTAATGAGCAGTTCTTC.

This clonotype was detected a few times. The chain uses TRBV2 and TRBJ2-6; TRBD1 matches 10 bases. The length of the CDR3 is 17 residues. V gave up 6 bases and J gave up 4 bases; unmatched junction bases: 9. The germline CDR1 and CDR2 sequences are SNHLY and FYNNEI. This chain's CDR3 is CASSARQGAGGANVLTF. The CDR3 DNA is TGTGCCAGCAGCGCTCGACAGGGGGCGGGAGGGGCCAACGTCCTGACTTTC.

In the case of this clonotype: A read error may explain this, as a much larger clone is one base away. The gene calls are TRBV3-1 and TRBJ2-7, with unresolved D. Germline V gene sequence: CDR1 LGHDT, CDR2 YNNKEL (reference sequence). This CDR3 comprises 12 residues. V lost 6 bases to trimming and J lost 7 bases, with 13 bases between them. The DNA of the CDR3 is TGTGCCAGCAGAGGGATGGTGCCTGAGCAGTACTTC. Amino acids: CASRGMVPEQYF.

This chain joins TRBV15 and TRBJ2-5; 7 bases line up with TRBD2. V shed 3 bases, J shed 4 bases, and the junction held 5 bases outside the gene matches. Germline V gene lookup returns CDR1 LNHNV and CDR2 YYDKDF (reference sequence). This CDR3 is 14 amino acids long. CDR3 sequence (DNA): TGTGCCACCAGCAGCGGGACTACCTCAGAGACCCAGTACTTC. The encoded protein is CATSSGTTSETQYF.

The chain uses TRBV4-1 and TRBJ1-6; D may be TRBD1 (6 bases). Germline CDR1 reads MGHRA; CDR2 reads YSYEKL. This CDR3 has 17 amino acids. V lost 2 bases and J lost 10, with 21 bases in between. DNA of the CDR3: TGCGCCAGCAGCCAAACTAACAGGGCCGGAGTTCGGTCACCCCTCCACTTT. Protein sequence: CASSQTNRAGVRSPLHF.

The sample holds one count of this clonotype. This chain uses TRBV2 with TRBJ2-7; D remains unclear. V dropped 1 base and J dropped 6 bases, with 19 bases sitting between them. The germline gives CDR1 SNHLY, CDR2 FYNNEI. The CDR3 runs 16 residues. In DNA, the CDR3 is TGTGCCAGCAGTGAAGAGTCGTTGGACCCCTCCCTCGAGCAGTACTTC. It is translated as CASSEESLDPSLEQYF.

This clonotype has at least ten counts. This chain links TRBV6-1 with TRBJ2-7; D remains unclear. Trimming removed 1 base at V and 7 bases at J, with 11 bases between. Germline CDR1 reads MNHNS; CDR2 reads SASEGT. CDR3 size: 13 residues. CDR3 loop: CASSEGLVGEQYF. The DNA of the CDR3 is TGTGCCAGCAGTGAAGGGCTAGTTGGGGAGCAGTACTTC.

This clonotype is categorized as medium-sized (0.01 to 0.1%). The gene calls are TRBV20-1 and TRBJ2-7, with a weak D call TRBD1 (7 bases). This CDR3 region has 10 residues. V lost 5 bases, J lost 10 bases, and 12 bases lay in between. CDR1 is DFQATT and CDR2 is SNEGSKA in the germline V gene (reference sequence). In DNA, the CDR3 is TGCAGTGCTGGGGGGACAGTCCAGTACTTC. Protein product: CSAGGTVQYF.

The rearrangement links TRBV2 to TRBJ2-7; D not resolved. The CDR3 spans 14 residues. V was shortened by 8 bases and J by 1 base, with 15 bases between the two germline ends. Germline-derived CDR1 and CDR2 are SNHLY and FYNNEI. CDR3 region: CASLPGRLSYEQYF. The CDR3 coding sequence is TGTGCCAGCCTCCCCGGACGGTTGTCCTACGAGCAGTACTTC.

The genes are TRBV27 and TRBJ2-7; 8 bases match TRBD1. J lost 3 bases, V lost 6 bases, and 10 bases had no gene match. This CDR3 region has 15 residues. Per germline, CDR1 MNHEY and CDR2 SMNVEV (reference sequence). The CDR3 DNA reads as TGTGCCAGCAGACCTACCCCAGGGGGCAACTACGAGCAGTACTTC. It translates to CASRPTPGGNYEQYF.

The rearrangement links TRBV27 to TRBJ2-7; 7 positions match TRBD2. The CDR3 loop spans 14 amino acids. V lost 8 bases, J lost 3 bases, and 10 bases stayed unmatched. Germline lookup yields CDR1 MNHEY and CDR2 SMNVEV (reference sequence). The CDR3 here is CASGGEGPIYEQYF. CDR3 in DNA: TGTGCCAGCGGAGGGGAGGGACCAATCTACGAGCAGTACTTC.

This clonotype was counted only a few times. This CDR3 fails to terminate in the conserved phenylalanine or tryptophan, so it likely reflects a read error. The DNA is omitted, as the CDR3 cannot be located on it reliably, and the CDR3 follows TCRdb's listing. The chain joins TRBV20-1 to TRBJ2-7; the table gives TRBD1 as D, unverified against the DNA. The CDR3 contains 8 residues when both ends are counted. From germline, CDR1 is DFQATT and CDR2 SNEGSKA (reference sequence). CDR3 sequence: CSARDPGQ.